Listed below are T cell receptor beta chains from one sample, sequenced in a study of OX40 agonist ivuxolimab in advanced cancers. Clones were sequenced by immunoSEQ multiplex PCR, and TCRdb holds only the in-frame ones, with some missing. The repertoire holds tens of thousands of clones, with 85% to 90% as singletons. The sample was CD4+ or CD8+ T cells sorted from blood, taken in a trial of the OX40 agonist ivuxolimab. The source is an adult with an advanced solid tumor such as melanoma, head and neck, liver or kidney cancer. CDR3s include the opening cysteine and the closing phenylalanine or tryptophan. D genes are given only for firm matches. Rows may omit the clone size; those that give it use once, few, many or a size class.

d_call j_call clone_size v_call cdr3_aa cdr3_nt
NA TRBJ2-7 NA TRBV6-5 CASSYSDNGEQYF TGTGCCAGCAGTTACTCGGATAACGGCGAGCAGTACTTC
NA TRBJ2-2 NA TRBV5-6 CASSRAANTGELFF TGTGCCAGCAGCAGGGCTGCGAACACCGGGGAGCTGTTTTTT
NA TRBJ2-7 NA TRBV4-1 CASSPTGLSYEQYF TGCGCCAGCAGCCCTACAGGGTTATCCTACGAGCAGTACTTC
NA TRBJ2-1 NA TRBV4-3 CASSQDDTPYNEQFF TGCGCCAGCAGCCAAGATGACACCCCATACAATGAGCAGTTCTTC
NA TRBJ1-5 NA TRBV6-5 CASSAQGSNQPQHF TGTGCCAGCAGTGCCCAGGGGAGCAATCAGCCCCAGCATTTT
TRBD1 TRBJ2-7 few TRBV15 CATSRDQEGQGFYEQYF TGTGCCACCAGCAGAGATCAGGAAGGACAGGGGTTCTACGAGCAGTACTTC
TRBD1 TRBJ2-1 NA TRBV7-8 CASSPQQGAFRYNEQFF TGTGCCAGCAGCCCCCAACAGGGGGCATTCCGCTACAATGAGCAGTTCTTC
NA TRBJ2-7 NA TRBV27 CASSSPGAYEQYF TGTGCCAGCAGTTCTCCAGGGGCCTACGAGCAGTACTTC
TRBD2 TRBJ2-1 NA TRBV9 CASSVEASGEQFF TGTGCCAGCAGCGTAGAGGCTAGCGGCGAGCAGTTCTTC
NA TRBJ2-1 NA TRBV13 CASRGVRSEQFF TGTGCCAGCAGGGGGGTTAGGAGTGAGCAGTTCTTC
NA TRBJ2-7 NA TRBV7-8 CASSLGRRSYEQYF TGTGCCAGCAGCTTAGGGAGGCGGAGCTACGAGCAGTACTTC
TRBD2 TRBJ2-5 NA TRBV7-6 CASSFGLAGGPGETQYF TGTGCCAGCAGCTTTGGACTAGCGGGAGGGCCGGGGGAGACCCAGTACTTC
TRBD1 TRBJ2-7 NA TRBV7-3 CASSLTGGTYEQYF TGTGCCAGCAGCTTGACAGGGGGCACCTACGAGCAGTACTTC
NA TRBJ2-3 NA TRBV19 CASRGPLATSTDTQYF TGTGCCAGTAGGGGTCCCCTAGCGACTAGCACAGATACGCAGTATTTT
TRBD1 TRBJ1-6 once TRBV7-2 CASSFKPGQGYSPLHF TGTGCCAGCAGCTTCAAGCCGGGACAGGGTTATTCACCCCTCCACTTT
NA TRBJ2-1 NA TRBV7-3 CASSLGQRYNEQFF TGTGCCAGCAGCTTAGGACAGCGCTACAATGAGCAGTTCTTC
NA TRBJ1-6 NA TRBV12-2 CASRLSRGWQSPLHF TGTGCAAGTCGCTTGAGTCGGGGCTGGCAATCACCCCTCCACTTT
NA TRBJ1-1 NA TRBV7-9 CASSFGTGQNTEAFF TGTGCCAGCAGCTTTGGGACCGGACAGAACACTGAAGCTTTCTTT
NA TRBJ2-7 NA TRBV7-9 CASSQPGSSRFREQYF TGTGCCAGCAGCCAACCCGGGTCTTCCAGGTTCCGAGAGCAGTACTTC
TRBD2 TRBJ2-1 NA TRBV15 CATSRAPGLGYNEQFF TGTGCCACCAGCAGAGCCCCGGGACTAGGCTACAATGAGCAGTTCTTC
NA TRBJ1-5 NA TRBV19 CASSIDLYQPQHF TGTGCCAGTAGTATAGATCTCTATCAGCCCCAGCATTTT
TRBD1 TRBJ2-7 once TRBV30 CAWSVGTAYSYEQYF TGTGCCTGGAGTGTAGGGACAGCTTACTCCTACGAGCAGTACTTC
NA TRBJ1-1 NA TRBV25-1 CASSSGGLAFF TGTGCCAGCAGTAGCGGGGGGCTAGCTTTCTTT
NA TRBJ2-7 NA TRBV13 CASSPQGYEQYF TGTGCCAGCAGCCCTCAGGGCTACGAGCAGTACTTC
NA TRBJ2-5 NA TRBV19 CASSISDLQETQYF TGTGCCAGTAGTATCTCGGATCTTCAAGAGACCCAGTACTTC
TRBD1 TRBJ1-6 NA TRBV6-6 CASSYPNRDSNSPLHF TGTGCCAGCAGTTACCCTAACAGGGACAGCAATTCACCCCTCCACTTT
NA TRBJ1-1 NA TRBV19 CASSIVSQDTEAFF TGTGCCAGTAGTATAGTCAGTCAGGACACTGAAGCTTTCTTT
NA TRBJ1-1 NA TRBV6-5 CASSYSSNVAEAFF TGTGCCAGCAGTTACTCGAGCAATGTGGCTGAAGCTTTCTTT
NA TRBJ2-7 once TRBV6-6 CASTPSSGYEQYF TGTGCCAGCACCCCTAGTAGCGGCTACGAGCAGTACTTC
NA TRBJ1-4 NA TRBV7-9 CASSKPPGQRGEKLFF TGTGCCAGCAGCAAACCCCCGGGACAAAGAGGTGAAAAACTGTTTTTT
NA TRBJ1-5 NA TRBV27 CASSLSYGGGQPQHF TGTGCCAGCAGTTTATCGTACGGGGGGGGGCAGCCCCAGCATTTT
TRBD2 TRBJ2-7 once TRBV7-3 CASSPEGGGYYEQYF TGTGCCAGCAGCCCCGAGGGCGGGGGGTACTACGAGCAGTACTTC
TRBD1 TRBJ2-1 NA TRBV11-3 CASSTRDRGRDEQFF TGTGCCAGCAGCACCCGGGACAGGGGGCGGGATGAGCAGTTCTTC
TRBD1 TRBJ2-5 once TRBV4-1 CASSHYSGTAEETQYF TGCGCCAGCAGCCATTACTCCGGGACAGCGGAAGAGACCCAGTACTTC